Listed below are T cell receptor beta chains from one sample, sequenced in a study of Ad26.COV2.S vaccination and SARS-CoV-2 variants. Measured with immunoSEQ multiplex PCR; TCRdb has only the in-frame clones, and not every one. The top ten hold less than 50% of the sample, which has some 45,000 clones, 83% seen once. The sample here was peripheral blood, taken after recovery from COVID-19. These TCRs come from a human donor who had recovered from COVID-19. Both conserved end residues are part of each CDR3. A D gene is named only where the DNA matches it firmly. Not every row has a clone size; where given, it reads once, few, many or a size class.

>TRBV20-1|TRBJ2-7|-|-
CSAFRGGEQYF
TGCAGTGCCTTTCGCGGCGGCGAGCAGTACTTC
>TRBV2|TRBJ2-5|-|TRBD1
CASSRGTETQYF
TGTGCCAGCAGCAGGGGGACCGAGACCCAGTACTTC
>TRBV7-9|TRBJ1-1|-|-
CASSLGPVTVNTEAFF
TGTGCCAGCAGCTTAGGGCCCGTCACAGTGAACACTGAAGCTTTCTTT
>TRBV6-5|TRBJ2-7|-|-
CASSLTRRTAEYEQYF
TGTGCCAGCAGTTTAACTCGTCGGACAGCAGAGTACGAGCAGTACTTC
>TRBV3-1/TRBV3-2|TRBJ1-1|-|-
CASSQVQSITEAFF
TGTGCCAGCAGCCAAGTCCAGTCAATAACTGAAGCTTTCTTT
>TRBV10-3|TRBJ1-1|-|TRBD1
CAVAGTVGMNTEAFF
TGTGCCGTCGCGGGGACAGTGGGTATGAACACTGAAGCTTTCTTT
>TRBV12-5|TRBJ1-4|many|-
CASSYLGTNEKLFF
TGTGCTAGTAGTTATTTGGGAACTAATGAAAAACTGTTTTTT
>TRBV4-2|TRBJ2-4|-|-
CASSQGADIQYF
TGTGCCAGCAGCCAAGGGGCAGACATTCAGTACTTC
>TRBV7-2|TRBJ1-1|-|-
CASSLNRNTEAFF
TGTGCCAGCAGCTTAAACAGGAACACTGAAGCTTTCTTT
>TRBV19|TRBJ1-2|-|TRBD1
CASKRDRATYGYTF
TGTGCCAGTAAGCGGGACAGGGCTACCTATGGCTACACCTTC
>TRBV4-1|TRBJ1-1|-|-
CASSQAMVHTEAFF
TGCGCCAGCAGCCAAGCAATGGTCCACACTGAAGCTTTCTTT
>TRBV28|TRBJ1-6|many|-
CASSPGDNSPLHF
TGTGCCAGCAGCCCCGGGGACAATTCACCCCTCCACTTT
>TRBV6-5|TRBJ1-3|-|-
CASSLGGGTGNTIYF
TGTGCCAGCAGCCTAGGGGGGGGAACTGGAAACACCATATATTTT
>TRBV5-1|TRBJ1-4|-|-
CASSWEARGEKLFF
TGCGCCAGCAGCTGGGAGGCACGGGGTGAAAAACTGTTTTTT
>TRBV12-1|TRBJ2-1|-|-
CASSATSEKPYNEQFF
TGTGCCAGCAGCGCAACTAGCGAAAAACCCTACAATGAGCAGTTCTTC
>TRBV6-6|TRBJ2-3|-|-
CASSPKRRVFSLGTDTQYF
TGTGCCAGCAGTCCGAAGAGGAGGGTCTTTTCTTTGGGCACAGATACGCAGTATTTT
>TRBV6-5|TRBJ1-6|-|-
CASSSSRGSPLHF
TGTGCCAGCAGTTCGAGCAGGGGTTCACCCCTCCACTTT
>TRBV3-1/TRBV3-2|TRBJ1-3|-|-
CASQGSRGNTIYF
TGTGCCAGCCAGGGGAGTAGGGGAAACACCATATATTTT
>TRBV11-2|TRBJ2-7|-|-
CASSLSLSSNQYF
TGTGCCAGCAGCCTCAGCCTTTCCTCTAATCAGTACTTC
>TRBV19|TRBJ1-1|-|-
CASIAPRRWAEAFF
TGTGCCAGTATCGCCCCCAGGAGGTGGGCTGAAGCTTTCTTT
>TRBV4-2|TRBJ2-3|-|-
CASSQDPRLSVTQYF
TGTGCCAGCAGCCAAGATCCACGGCTGTCGGTTACGCAGTATTTT
>TRBV5-1|TRBJ1-3|-|-
CASSLATGFRGNTIYF
TGCGCCAGCAGCTTGGCGACGGGCTTTCGTGGAAACACCATATATTTT
>TRBV5-1|TRBJ2-3|-|-
CASSLAGRVSLPYTDTQYF
TGCGCCAGCAGCTTGGCCGGCCGTGTTAGCTTACCCTACACAGATACGCAGTATTTT
>TRBV19|TRBJ1-4|-|-
CASSFLRNEKLFF
TGTGCCAGTAGTTTCCTCAGGAATGAAAAACTGTTTTTT
>TRBV7-2|TRBJ1-5|-|-
CASSLANLINQPQHF
TGTGCCAGCAGCTTAGCGAATTTGATCAATCAGCCCCAGCATTTT
>TRBV20-1|TRBJ2-1|-|-
CSARSNEQFF
TGCAGTGCTAGATCCAATGAGCAGTTCTTC
>TRBV9|TRBJ2-5|-|-
CASSVGQETQYF
TGTGCCAGCAGCGTAGGGCAAGAGACCCAGTACTTC
>TRBV5-1|TRBJ2-7|-|-
CASSLAGTSSEQYF
TGCGCCAGCAGCTTGGCCGGGACATCGTCCGAGCAGTACTTC
>TRBV11-2|TRBJ2-3|-|TRBD2
CASSSPREGRGTDTQYF
TGTGCCAGCAGCTCACCACGGGAGGGCCGAGGCACAGATACGCAGTATTTT
>TRBV5-1|TRBJ2-1|-|TRBD2
CASSLGTSFYNEQFF
TGCGCCAGCAGCTTGGGGACTAGCTTTTACAATGAGCAGTTCTTC
>TRBV5-1|TRBJ1-1|-|-
CASSLARGNTEAFF
TGCGCCAGCAGCTTGGCCAGAGGGAACACTGAAGCTTTCTTT
>TRBV5-1|TRBJ1-1|-|-
CASSLDRGFGTEAFF
TGCGCCAGCAGCTTGGATCGGGGGTTCGGCACTGAAGCTTTCTTT
>TRBV12-5|TRBJ1-2|-|TRBD1
CASGLVGTGLRYTF
TGTGCTAGTGGTTTGGTCGGGACAGGGCTACGCTACACCTTC
>TRBV9|TRBJ1-4|-|TRBD1
CASSTGPGQGIEKLFF
TGTGCCAGCAGCACGGGCCCGGGACAGGGTATTGAAAAACTGTTTTTT